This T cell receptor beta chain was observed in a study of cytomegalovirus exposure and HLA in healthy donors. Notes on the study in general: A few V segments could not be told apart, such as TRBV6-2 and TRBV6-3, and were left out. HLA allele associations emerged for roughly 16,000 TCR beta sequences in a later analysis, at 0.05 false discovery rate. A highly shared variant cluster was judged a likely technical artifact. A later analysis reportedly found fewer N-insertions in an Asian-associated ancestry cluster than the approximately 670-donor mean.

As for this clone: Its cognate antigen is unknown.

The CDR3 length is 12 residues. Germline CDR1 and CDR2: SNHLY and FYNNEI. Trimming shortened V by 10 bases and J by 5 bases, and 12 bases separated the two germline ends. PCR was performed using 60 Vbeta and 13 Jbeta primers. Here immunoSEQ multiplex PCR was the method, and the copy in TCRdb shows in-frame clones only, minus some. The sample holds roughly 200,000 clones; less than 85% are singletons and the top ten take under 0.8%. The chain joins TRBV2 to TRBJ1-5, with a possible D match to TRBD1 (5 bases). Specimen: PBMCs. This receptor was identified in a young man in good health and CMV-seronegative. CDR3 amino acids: CATSGRDQPQHF. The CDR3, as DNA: TGTGCCACCTCGGGCAGGGATCAGCCCCAGCATTTT.